Listed here are 19 T cell receptor beta chains from one sample, sequenced in a study of blood T cells in healthy people across ages. Together with a sample-barcoded 5' primer, a J-beta primer mix was included in a second PCR lasting about 7 to 11 cycles. One entry per CDR3 protein, called by TCRdb with MiXCR from the 5' RACE reads. The sample includes 1.4 million to 1.5 million distinct CDR3 sequences, 42% seen only once; the top ten take around 8%. The sample comprised blood. Receptors were obtained from a woman between 18 and 29 years old in good health.

The chain uses TRBV7-9 and TRBJ2-7; D is perhaps TRBD2 (6 bases). V shed 8 bases and J shed 3 bases, with 14 bases lying between them. CDR1 is SEHNR, CDR2 FQNEAQ, per germline (reference sequence). The CDR3 spans 13 residues. CDR3 nucleotide sequence: TGTGCCAGCGTCAGCGGGCAGTACTACGAGCAGTACTTC. Residues: CASVSGQYYEQYF.

The chain couples TRBV29-1 to TRBJ2-7; 11 bases match TRBD1. Germline V gene sequence: CDR1 SQVTM, CDR2 ANQGSEA. V lost 6 bases to trimming and J lost 0 bases; unmatched junction nucleotides: 10. The CDR3 consists of 16 residues. The CDR3 DNA reads TGCAGCGTCCCAGCCCCGGGGACAGGGGGCTCCTACGAGCAGTACTTC. As protein: CSVPAPGTGGSYEQYF.

This CDR3 is CASSPAPNTGELFF. CDR3 nucleotides: TGTGCCAGCAGCCCTGCTCCGAACACCGGGGAGCTGTTTTTT. The chain employs TRBV7-2 and TRBJ2-2, with D uncertain. This CDR3 comprises 14 residues. From germline, CDR1 is SGHTA and CDR2 FQGNSA. The germline V and J ends were trimmed by 5 bases and 0 bases, with 7 bases remaining between them.

The chain carries TRBV7-2 and TRBJ2-7, with TRBD2 matching 9 bases. V trimming: 8 bases; J trimming: 3 bases; junction bases outside the gene matches: 14. Germline CDR1 is SGHTA and CDR2 is FQGNSA. The CDR3 spans 16 residues. This CDR3 is CASSDILSGRFYEQYF. The DNA for the CDR3 is TGTGCCAGCTCTGATATCTTAAGCGGGAGGTTCTACGAGCAGTACTTC. The variable domain in full, completed from reference TRBV7-2 and TRBJ2-7, reads GAGVSQSPSNKVTEKGKDVELRCDPISGHTALYWYRQSLGQGLEFLIYFQGNSAPDKSGLPSDRFSAERTGGSVSTLTIQRTQQEDSAVYLCASSDILSGRFYEQYFGPGTRLTVT.

Of note for this clonotype: At one end, the junction sequence differs from germline, possibly due to a read error. This chain connects TRBV5-1 to TRBJ1-1; perhaps TRBD1 as D (6 bases). Per germline, CDR1 SGHRS and CDR2 YFSETQ. The CDR3 has 18 amino acids. The CDR3 reads CASSWTTRQDFMNTEVFF. DNA for the CDR3: TGTGCCAGCAGCTGGACAACCCGACAGGATTTCATGAACACTGAAGTTTTCTTT.

The DNA for the CDR3 is TGTGCCAGCAGTTACGTCGGGACAGGGAGTAGCGAGCAGTACTTC. As protein: CASSYVGTGSSEQYF. V is TRBV6-5 and J is TRBJ2-7; 9 nucleotides match TRBD1. J was trimmed by 6 bases and V by 2 bases; bases with no gene match: 8. The CDR3 is 15 residues long. Germline V gene data show CDR1 as MNHEY and CDR2 as SVGAGI.

This clonotype has just a few counts. The gene calls are TRBV20-1 and TRBJ2-3; 8 bases fit TRBD1. This CDR3 region has 15 residues. Per germline, CDR1 DFQATT and CDR2 SNEGSKA (reference sequence). The V segment lost 3 bases and the J segment 4 bases; nucleotides outside the gene matches: 9. CDR3 nucleotide sequence: TGCAGTGCTAGTGGGGACAGGAAGCAGGCAGATACGCAGTATTTT. Translation: CSASGDRKQADTQYF.

The CDR3 reads CASSLVASGGANEQYF. CDR3 DNA sequence: TGTGCCAGCAGTTTAGTAGCTAGCGGGGGGGCCAATGAGCAGTACTTC. The chain employs TRBV27 and TRBJ2-5, with 12 bases lining up with TRBD2. CDR1 is MNHEY, CDR2 SMNVEV, per germline (reference sequence). There are 16 residues in the CDR3. V gave up 2 bases and J gave up 11 bases; unmatched junction bases: 12.

This clonotype showed up just a few times. A read error may account for a junction end that differs from germline. V gene TRBV12-3 or TRBV12-4 combines with J gene TRBJ1-1, with no clear D. This CDR3 has 15 amino acids. The CDR3 loop is CASSLAAQPNTEAFF. The CDR3 DNA is TGTGCCAGTAGTTTAGCGGCGCAACCGAACACTGAAGCTTTCTTT.

To note about this clonotype: Because the CDR3 is missing its conserved closing phenylalanine or tryptophan, this is likely a read error. V gene TRBV25-1 combines with J gene TRBJ2-5; D gene uncertain. CDR1 is MGHDK and CDR2 is SYGVNS in the germline V gene. This CDR3 has 14 residues. The V gene lost 6 bases and the J gene lost 6 bases, with 17 bases spanning the gap. Here the CDR3 DNA reads TGTGCCAGCAGACTTAACCTGGCGGCCAAGACCCAGTACGTC. Translated: CASRLNLAAKTQYV.

The rearrangement uses TRBV10-3 and TRBJ2-3; weak D call: TRBD2 (6 bases). Trimming left V 2 bases short and J 1 base short, with 16 bases between. Germline V lookup: CDR1 ENHRY, CDR2 SYGVKD. The CDR3 loop spans 17 amino acids. CDR3 region: CAISEGGWASGTDTQYF. Here the CDR3 DNA reads TGTGCCATCAGTGAGGGGGGGTGGGCCTCTGGCACAGATACGCAGTATTTT.

This CDR3 is CAISAEGGNEQFF. The CDR3 bases are TGTGCCATCAGTGCGGAGGGGGGAAATGAGCAGTTCTTC. V is TRBV10-3 and J is TRBJ2-1; tentatively, D is TRBD1 or TRBD2 (6 bases each). Germline V CDR1 and CDR2: ENHRY, SYGVKD. Trimming shortened V by 4 bases and J by 7 bases, and 11 bases separated the two germline ends. The CDR3 covers 13 residues.

This clonotype has only a few counts. J is TRBJ2-1 and V is TRBV6-1; 16 nucleotides match TRBD2. The CDR3 has 17 residues. CDR1 and CDR2 from the germline V gene are MNHNS and SASEGT. Trimming cost V 4 bases and J 7 bases; bases outside gene matches: 7. The CDR3 DNA follows: TGTGCCAGCAGTGGGGGACTAGCGGGAGGGCCCTGGAATGAGCAGTTCTTC. Its translation: CASSGGLAGGPWNEQFF.

The chain recombines TRBV9 with TRBJ1-3; D is undetermined. Germline V lookup: CDR1 SGDLS, CDR2 YYNGEE. The CDR3 contains 14 residues. V lost 3 bases and J 0 bases, leaving 7 bases between the germline ends. The CDR3 protein is CASSGAISGNTIYF. CDR3 DNA: TGTGCCAGCAGCGGGGCCATCTCTGGAAACACCATATATTTT.

J is TRBJ1-5 and V is TRBV6-2 or TRBV6-3, with TRBD1 as a possible D gene (5 bases). This CDR3 contains 15 residues. Trimming shortened V by 8 bases and J by 4 bases, and 18 bases separated the two germline ends. Germline V gene data show CDR1 as MNHEY and CDR2 as SVGEGT. This CDR3 reads CASHMGGFSNQPQHF. CDR3 sequence (DNA): TGTGCCAGCCACATGGGGGGATTCAGTAATCAGCCCCAGCATTTT.

This clonotype was seen only a few times. The rearrangement uses TRBV7-9 and TRBJ1-4; 7 bases align to TRBD1. The junction had 6 bases not matched to a gene; V was cut back by 3 bases and J by 5 bases. The CDR3 consists of 15 residues. Germline CDR1 SEHNR, CDR2 FQNEAQ (reference sequence). The CDR3 loop is CASSFTGTANEKLFF. The DNA of the CDR3 is TGTGCCAGCAGCTTTACCGGGACAGCAAATGAAAAACTGTTTTTT. Variable domain in full (rest from reference TRBV7-9 and TRBJ1-4): DTGVSQNPRHKITKRGQNVTFRCDPISEHNRLYWYRQTLGQGPEFLTYFQNEAQLEKSRLLSDRFSAERPKGSFSTLEIQRTEQGDSAMYLCASSFTGTANEKLFFGSGTQLSVL.

The V gene is TRBV12-3 or TRBV12-4, the J gene TRBJ2-3; 11 bases fit TRBD1. Trimming took 6 bases from V and 4 from J; bases not matched to a gene: 12. The CDR3 has 17 residues. The CDR3 DNA is TGTGCCAGCAGCGCTGGGCACAAGGGACAGGGGGCAGATACGCAGTATTTT. This encodes CASSAGHKGQGADTQYF.

The V gene is TRBV5-5, the J gene TRBJ1-2; possible D gene TRBD1, 5 bases. The CDR3 runs to 12 residues. Germline V lookup: CDR1 SGHKS, CDR2 YYEKEE (reference sequence). V lost 4 bases and J lost 8, with 12 bases in between. The CDR3 sequence: CASSMSEGGYTF. CDR3 coding DNA: TGTGCCAGCAGCATGTCGGAGGGGGGCTACACCTTC.

The chain joins TRBV6-2 or TRBV6-3 to TRBJ1-6; 12 bases fit TRBD1. There are 15 residues in the CDR3. V gave up 6 bases and J gave up 14 bases; unmatched junction bases: 11. Germline CDR1 MNHEY, CDR2 SVGEGT. CDR3 sequence (DNA): TGTGCCAGCAGCCCGGGACAGGGGGCTTTGGTTACCCTCCACTTT. This sequence encodes CASSPGQGALVTLHF.